This T cell receptor beta chain was recorded in a study of read filtering for tumor transcriptome and immune sequencing. This clonotype showed up many times. Trimming took 8 bases from V and 4 from J, leaving 17 bases between them. The length of the CDR3 is 13 residues. Germline V CDR1 and CDR2: SQVTM, ANQGSEA. From about 400 ng of RNA, a library with molecular barcoded alpha/delta and beta/gamma adaptors was made. TCRdb recomputed calls from the reads with MiXCR, one row per CDR3 protein. The sample holds 100,000 to 150,000 distinct CDR3 sequences, about 12% seen once. This sequence originates from a donor over 35 with multiple myeloma. Sequenced: a population of CD138-negative cells sorted from bone marrow. This chain links TRBV29-1 with TRBJ2-5, with D possibly matching TRBD1 (7 bases). Here the CDR3 DNA reads TGCAGCTCCGGAGGGGGCGCGGGAGAGACCCAGTACTTC. Translated, it gives CSSGGGAGETQYF.